The next 28 T cell receptor beta chains were all read from a single sample in a study of identical twins (dated by TCRdb to the mid-2010s). Library creation used 5' RACE. Sequencer: Illumina HiSeq 2000. In-frame beta chains were kept once TCRdb had trimmed the public reads at Q25 with fastp and called clones with MiXCR. Each CDR3 protein gets just one entry, which takes the most common genes and DNA from the rows behind it. Recorded for this sample are 1.5 million to 2 million distinct CDR3 sequences; about 32% of them occurred a single time. Of the sample, about 0.27% falls within the top ten clones. Sample: cord blood. The source is a newborn girl in good health.

The rearrangement joins TRBV11-2 to TRBJ2-1, with TRBD1 identical over 8 bases. J gave up 4 bases and V 10 bases, and 15 bases lay outside the gene matches. The length of the CDR3 is 16 residues. Germline CDR1 reads SGHAT; CDR2 reads FQNNGV. CDR3: CATRQGPRLGYNEQFF. The CDR3, as DNA: TGTGCCACCCGACAGGGGCCCAGACTCGGTTACAATGAGCAGTTCTTC.

V gene TRBV5-1 combines with J gene TRBJ2-3; 9 positions match TRBD1. This CDR3 is 16 amino acids long. The J segment lost 4 bases and the V segment lost 4 bases, leaving 10 bases of the junction unmatched. The V gene's germline CDR1 is SGHRS and CDR2 YFSETQ. The CDR3: CASSPGQGWTADTQYF. Written as DNA, the CDR3 is TGCGCCAGCAGCCCTGGACAGGGGTGGACAGCAGATACGCAGTATTTT.

There are many counts of this clonotype. This chain's CDR3 is CASSHVNSYEQYF. CDR3 sequence (DNA): TGTGCCAGCAGCCACGTAAACTCCTACGAGCAGTACTTC. This chain uses TRBV3-1 with TRBJ2-7; D not certain. The CDR3 has 13 residues. The germline V and J ends were trimmed by 3 bases and 0 bases, with 6 bases remaining between them. Looked up from germline, CDR1 is LGHDT and CDR2 is YNNKEL (reference sequence).

CDR3 loop: CASSGGITISTDTQYF. In DNA form, the CDR3 reads TGTGCCAGCAGTGGGGGGATAACGATTAGCACAGATACGCAGTATTTT. This chain connects TRBV6-1 to TRBJ2-3; D may match TRBD1 or TRBD2 (5 bases each). The V gene lost 4 bases and the J gene lost 0 bases, with 14 bases spanning the gap. Germline CDR1 MNHNS, CDR2 SASEGT. CDR3 length equals 16 residues.

Ten or more counts support this clonotype. CDR3 nucleotides: TGTGCCAGCAGTCCCCTGACCAACCTTAACTATGGCTACACCTTC. As protein: CASSPLTNLNYGYTF. The chain carries TRBV12-3 or TRBV12-4 and TRBJ1-2, with D unclear. Trimming cost V 5 bases and J 1 base, with 14 bases left between them. The CDR3 length is 15 residues.

This clonotype was seen a few times. The chain joins TRBV25-1 to TRBJ2-1; possible D gene TRBD2, 5 bases. CDR1 MGHDK and CDR2 SYGVNS come from the germline V gene. Trimming took 4 bases from V and 2 from J, leaving 18 bases between them. The CDR3 length is 17 residues. The CDR3 region has the DNA TGTGCCAGCAGTGCCGGGGTCCTCCCTATTGCCTACAATGAGCAGTTCTTC. This translates into CASSAGVLPIAYNEQFF.

This clonotype was counted a few times. The chain links TRBV6-6 to TRBJ2-5, with TRBD1 matching over 7 bases. V gave up 6 bases and J gave up 5 bases; unmatched junction bases: 6. Germline V gives CDR1 MNHNY, CDR2 SVGAGI (reference sequence). The CDR3 sequence is 13 residues long. CDR3 sequence reads: CASSLTGPETQYF. In DNA, the CDR3 is TGTGCCAGCAGCCTGACAGGGCCCGAGACCCAGTACTTC.

In this sample, this clonotype turned up a few times. V and J are TRBV3-1 and TRBJ2-7, with 9 nucleotides matching TRBD1. Germline CDR1 LGHDT, CDR2 YNNKEL (reference sequence). Losses at the gene ends were 1 base for V and 4 bases for J; bases not matched to a gene: 8. The CDR3 loop spans 16 amino acids. In DNA, the CDR3 is TGTGCCAGCAGCCAAGGTGTCGGGACAGGGCTATACGAGCAGTACTTC. Translation: CASSQGVGTGLYEQYF.

This sequence joins TRBV20-1 and TRBJ2-7; D perhaps matches TRBD1 (6 bases). Trimming removed 2 bases at V and 3 bases at J, with 14 bases between. From germline, CDR1 is DFQATT and CDR2 SNEGSKA (reference sequence). This CDR3 is built from 14 residues. The CDR3 region has the DNA TGCAGTGCTAGAAGCAGGGGCAGAAACTACGAGCAGTACTTC. It encodes CSARSRGRNYEQYF.

The CDR3 here is CASSVDPGTTYEQYF. CDR3 bases: TGTGCCAGCAGCGTCGATCCCGGGACAACCTACGAGCAGTACTTC. The chain uses TRBV9 and TRBJ2-7; TRBD1 might be the D (6 bases). CDR1 SGDLS and CDR2 YYNGEE come from the germline V gene. The CDR3 extends over 15 amino acids. The ends were cut back, 2 bases at V and 2 bases at J, with 14 bases in the middle.

As concerns this clonotype: The CDR3 does not end in the conserved phenylalanine or tryptophan, so this is likely a read error. The CDR3 coding sequence is TGTGCCAGCAGTCTTAGCGGTTCTAGCACAGATACGCAGTATTCT. Its protein product is CASSLSGSSTDTQYS. The rearrangement uses TRBV12-3 or TRBV12-4 and TRBJ2-3, with D possibly matching TRBD2 (6 bases). V was pared by 5 bases and J by 0 bases, with 12 bases between. This CDR3 contains 15 residues.

On this clonotype: A read error may explain this, as a much larger clone is one base away. V gene TRBV10-3 combines with J gene TRBJ2-1; a weak D match, TRBD2 (5 bases). Germline-derived CDR1 and CDR2 are ENHRY and SYGVKD. The CDR3 is 15 amino acids. The CDR3 spells CAISESGRLLNKQFF. In DNA, the CDR3 is TGTGCCATCAGTGAGTCAGGGAGACTCCTCAATAAGCAGTTCTTC.

Only a few counts were recorded for this clonotype. J is TRBJ2-1 and V is TRBV4-1; D not resolved. Looked up from germline, CDR1 is MGHRA and CDR2 is YSYEKL. There are 15 residues in the CDR3. The V end lost 4 bases, the J end lost 4 bases, and 14 bases lay between the germline ends. The CDR3: CASSPRPLGYNEQFF. The CDR3 region has the DNA TGCGCCAGCAGCCCTAGACCCCTTGGGTACAATGAGCAGTTCTTC.

In regard to this clonotype: The junction and the germline gene differ at one end; a read error may be behind it. V is TRBV5-1 and J is TRBJ2-1; 10 positions agree with TRBD1. From germline, CDR1 is SGHRS and CDR2 YFSETQ. The CDR3 has 19 residues. The CDR3 DNA reads TGCGCCAGCAGCTTACCGGACAGGGGGAAGGGGAGCTCCTACAACGAGCAGTTCTTC. Protein sequence: CASSLPDRGKGSSYNEQFF.

The rearrangement joins TRBV5-6 to TRBJ1-1; tentatively, D is TRBD1 (6 bases). Germline V gene data show CDR1 as SGHDT and CDR2 as YYEEEE. Trimming took off 2 bases at V and 11 bases at J, with 13 bases between the two ends. CDR3 length: 12 residues. In DNA, the CDR3 is TGTGCCAGCAGCTTTACCAGGGGACGGGCTTTCTTT. This sequence encodes CASSFTRGRAFF.

This clonotype occurred many times. The genes are TRBV24-1 and TRBJ2-3; the D is unclear. Looked up from germline, CDR1 is KGHDR and CDR2 is SFDVKD. Trimming pared 3 bases from V and 2 bases from J, leaving 5 bases between. CDR3 length: 13 residues. The CDR3 region is CATSDGSTDTQYF. The CDR3 DNA is TGTGCCACCAGTGATGGGTCCACAGATACGCAGTATTTT.

The rearrangement links TRBV4-1 to TRBJ1-4, with D perhaps matching TRBD1 (5 bases). Germline lookup yields CDR1 MGHRA and CDR2 YSYEKL. The CDR3 spans 15 residues. The V end was cut by 4 bases, the J end by 3 bases, with 12 bases between. Here the CDR3 DNA reads TGCGCCAGCAGCCCTCCGGGACGGGCTAATGAAAAACTGTTTTTT. Amino acid sequence: CASSPPGRANEKLFF.

As to this clonotype: One base away lies a much larger clone, so this may be a sequencing read error. The chain has TRBV29-1 and TRBJ2-6; D remains unclear. Trimming took 0 bases from V and 2 from J, leaving 8 bases between them. CDR1 is SQVTM, CDR2 ANQGSEA, per germline. CDR3 length equals 15 residues. CDR3 loop: CSVEDMVAGANVLTF. CDR3 coding DNA: TGCAGCGTTGAAGATATGGTTGCTGGGGCCAACGTCCTGACTTTC. The whole variable domain, filled in from reference TRBV29-1 and TRBJ2-6, reads SAVISQKPSRDICQRGTSLTIQCQVDSQVTMMFWYRQQPGQSLTLIATANQGSEATYESGFVIDKFPISRPNLTFSTLTVSNMSPEDSSIYLCSVEDMVAGANVLTFGAGSRLTVL.

This clonotype was seen a few times. This rearrangement joins TRBV7-2 to TRBJ1-5; D may be TRBD1 (5 bases). Germline CDR1 SGHTA, CDR2 FQGNSA. V lost 5 bases, J lost 0 bases, and 23 bases lay in between. The CDR3 length is 19 residues. The DNA of the CDR3 is TGTGCCAGCAGCCCCAGCATAGGGGCGCCTCCTTATAGCAATCAGCCCCAGCATTTT. It specifies CASSPSIGAPPYSNQPQHF.

This clonotype showed up just a few times. The chain has TRBV3-1 and TRBJ1-2, with D possibly matching TRBD1 (6 bases). Trimming cost V 4 bases and J 4 bases, with 19 bases left between them. The CDR3 loop spans 16 amino acids. CDR1 and CDR2 from the germline V gene are LGHDT and YNNKEL (reference sequence). CDR3 DNA sequence: TGTGCCAGCAGCCCAAGAGACAGGTATTCTACCTATGGCTACACCTTC. Translation: CASSPRDRYSTYGYTF.

The chain recombines TRBV7-2 with TRBJ2-1, with D unresolved. The CDR3 consists of 14 residues. Germline CDR1 is SGHTA and CDR2 is FQGNSA. V was pared by 1 base and J by 6 bases, with 10 bases between. CDR3 loop: CASSLGPSSNEQFF. The CDR3 DNA is TGTGCCAGCAGCTTAGGCCCTTCTAGCAATGAGCAGTTCTTC.

This clonotype was seen only a few times. The genes are TRBV4-1 and TRBJ1-6; possibly TRBD1 for D (5 bases). The V end lost 0 bases, the J end lost 6 bases, and 15 bases lay between the germline ends. From germline, CDR1 is MGHRA and CDR2 YSYEKL. The CDR3 has 17 amino acids. The chain's CDR3 is CASSQDFAGLINSPLHF. The CDR3 DNA follows: TGCGCCAGCAGCCAAGATTTTGCGGGACTGATTAATTCACCCCTCCACTTT.

The V call is TRBV28, the J call TRBJ2-5; 10 bases line up with TRBD2. J gave up 3 bases and V 6 bases, and 16 bases lay outside the gene matches. CDR1 is MDHEN, CDR2 SYDVKM, per germline. The CDR3 has 18 amino acids. The DNA for the CDR3 is TGTGCCAGCAGCCAAACCCTGACTCTAGCGGGAGTAAAAGAGACCCAGTACTTC. Translation gives CASSQTLTLAGVKETQYF.

The chain joins TRBV25-1 to TRBJ2-1, with 9 bases aligning to TRBD1. J gave up 5 bases and V 6 bases, and 14 bases lay outside the gene matches. This CDR3 is 17 amino acids long. From germline, CDR1 is MGHDK and CDR2 SYGVNS. CDR3 DNA: TGTGCCAGCAGCCCGACTCCGGGACAGGGAGAGGACAATGAGCAGTTCTTC. Protein: CASSPTPGQGEDNEQFF.

The chain links TRBV7-2 to TRBJ2-4; possibly TRBD1 for D (5 bases). Deletions cut 1 base from V and 3 bases from J, with 10 bases between. The CDR3 totals 15 residues. CDR1 is SGHTA, CDR2 FQGNSA, per germline. Here the CDR3 reads CASSLGQRDKNIQYF. CDR3 nucleotides: TGTGCCAGCAGCTTAGGACAGCGAGACAAAAACATTCAGTACTTC.

The rearrangement joins TRBV3-1 to TRBJ2-3; TRBD2 matches at 14 bases. Germline CDR1 LGHDT, CDR2 YNNKEL (reference sequence). This CDR3 is built from 19 residues. The V segment lost 0 bases and the J segment 3 bases; nucleotides outside the gene matches: 8. CDR3 bases: TGTGCCAGCAGCCAAGATCGTGGGACTAGCGGGAGATGGACAGATACGCAGTATTTT. Translating gives CASSQDRGTSGRWTDTQYF.

The chain carries TRBV28 and TRBJ1-2, with 10 bases identical to TRBD1. V shed 10 bases and J 2 bases; nucleotides not matched to a gene: 7. Germline V gives CDR1 MDHEN, CDR2 SYDVKM. CDR3 length: 14 residues. CDR3 residues: CAISTGGDNYGYTF. The CDR3 DNA is TGTGCCATTTCGACAGGGGGCGACAACTATGGCTACACCTTC.

The chain recombines TRBV7-9 with TRBJ1-6; D remains ambiguous. The germline CDR1 and CDR2 sequences are SEHNR and FQNEAQ (reference sequence). Deletions cut 2 bases from V and 0 bases from J, with 8 bases between. The CDR3 consists of 16 residues. The CDR3 nucleotides are TGTGCCAGCAGCTTATGGGGTCGCTCCTATAATTCACCCCTCCACTTT. Translation: CASSLWGRSYNSPLHF.